Sequencing of this T cell receptor beta chain was carried out in a study of cytomegalovirus exposure and HLA in healthy donors. Study-wide points: Near-uniform donor sequencing depth was presumed by presence/absence analyses.

Notes on this clone: Its cognate antigen is unknown.

The study ran its PCR with 60 Vbeta and 13 Jbeta primers. Using immunoSEQ multiplex PCR, the repertoire was profiled, and TCRdb retains in-frame clones only, with some absent. The top ten clones hold over 7% of a sample with 60,000 to 95,000 clones, around 73% of them seen once. The CDR3 is 16 residues long. V dropped 4 bases and J dropped 0; count of bases not matched to a gene: 10. Germline CDR1 SQVTM, CDR2 ANQGSEA. This receptor was identified in a woman aged 40 to 49 in good health and CMV-seropositive. Material for sequencing was PBMCs. This chain connects TRBV29-1 to TRBJ2-7; 9 bases map to TRBD1. The CDR3 region is CSVVGGTGISSYEQYF. The CDR3 DNA reads as TGCAGCGTTGTTGGGGGGACAGGGATCAGCTCCTACGAGCAGTACTTC.